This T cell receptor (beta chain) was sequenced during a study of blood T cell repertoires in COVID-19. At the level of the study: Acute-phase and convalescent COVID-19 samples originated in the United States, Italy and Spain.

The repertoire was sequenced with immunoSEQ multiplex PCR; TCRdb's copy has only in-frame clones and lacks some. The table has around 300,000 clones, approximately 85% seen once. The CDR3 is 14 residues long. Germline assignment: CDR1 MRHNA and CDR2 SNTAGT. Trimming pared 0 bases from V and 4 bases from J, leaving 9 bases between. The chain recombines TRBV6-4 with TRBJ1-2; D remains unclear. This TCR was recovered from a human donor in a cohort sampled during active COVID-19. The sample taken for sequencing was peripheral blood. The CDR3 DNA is TGTGCCAGCAGTGACTCATATAGGAGCTATGGCTACACCTTC. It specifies CASSDSYRSYGYTF.